This TCR beta chain was found in a study of T cells after yellow fever vaccination. Trimming shortened V by 2 bases and J by 2 bases, and 6 bases separated the two germline ends. Germline V gene data show CDR1 as KGHSH and CDR2 as LQKENI. There are 13 residues in the CDR3. This clonotype has at least ten counts. TCRdb called the 5' RACE reads again in MiXCR, with one record for every CDR3 protein. The table includes around 310,000 distinct CDR3 sequences, about 3.5% detected once. This chain links TRBV18 with TRBJ2-5, with D unclear. Sequencing used PBMCs, obtained on the day of the yellow fever booster vaccination. This sequence originates from a man younger than 30 who received the YFV17D yellow fever vaccine. The CDR3 region has the DNA TGTGCCAGCTCACCAGGGAATCAAGAGACCCAGTACTTC. Amino acids: CASSPGNQETQYF.